This T cell receptor beta chain was identified in a study of T cell responses to AZD1222 COVID-19 vaccine. The CDR3 runs to 23 residues. Study-level results: Spike-specific TCRs gained breadth and depth after people received two AZD1222 doses. CD4 TCRs associated with vaccination spanned spike, dominating at 160-218 and 743-854.

To note about this clone: Its cognate antigen is unknown.

Sequencing was performed with immunoSEQ multiplex PCR; in TCRdb, only in-frame clones are kept and a portion is missing. The sample includes around 190,000 clones, approximately 94% seen only once; the top ten take under 2%. The gene calls are TRBV1 and TRBJ2-3; the table names TRBD2, a call not compared with the DNA. TRBV1 is labeled a pseudogene. The sample in question was peripheral blood, obtained 28 days after the second AZD1222 dose. This receptor was taken from an adult who received the AZD1222 COVID-19 vaccine. The CDR3 region is CTSSQADRSGTSGGPQVADTQYF. DNA of the CDR3: TGCACCAGCAGCCAAGCCGATCGCTCCGGGACTAGCGGGGGTCCCCAGGTAGCAGATACGCAGTATTTT.